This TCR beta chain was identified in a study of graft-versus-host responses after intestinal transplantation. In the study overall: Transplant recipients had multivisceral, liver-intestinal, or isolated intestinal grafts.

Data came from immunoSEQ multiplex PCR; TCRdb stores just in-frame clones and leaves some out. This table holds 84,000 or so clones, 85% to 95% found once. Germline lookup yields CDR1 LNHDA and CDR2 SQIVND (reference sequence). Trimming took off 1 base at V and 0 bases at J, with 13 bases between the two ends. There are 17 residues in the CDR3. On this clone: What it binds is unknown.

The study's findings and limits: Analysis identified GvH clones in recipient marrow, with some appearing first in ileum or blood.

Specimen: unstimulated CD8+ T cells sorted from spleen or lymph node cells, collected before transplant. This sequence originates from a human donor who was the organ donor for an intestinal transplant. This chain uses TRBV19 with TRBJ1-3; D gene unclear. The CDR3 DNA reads TGTGCCAGTAGTATAGTTTCATCCGAGTTCTCTGGAAACACCATATATTTT. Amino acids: CASSIVSSEFSGNTIYF. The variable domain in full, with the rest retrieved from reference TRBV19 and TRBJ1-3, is DGGITQSPKYLFRKEGQNVTLSCEQNLNHDAMYWYRQDPGQGLRLIYYSQIVNDFQKGDIAEGYSVSREKKESFPLTVTSAQKNPTAFYLCASSIVSSEFSGNTIYFGEGSWLTVV.